This T cell receptor (beta chain) was recovered during a study of T cell responses to AZD1222 COVID-19 vaccine. Study at large: The analysis combined second doses at about 4 or about 12 weeks.

Some clones are missing from TCRdb's copy, which holds only in-frame ones; the method was immunoSEQ multiplex PCR. The sample lists around 130,000 clones, around 94% occurring once. Note on this clone: What it recognizes is unknown.

The CDR3 totals 14 residues. The ends were cut back, 5 bases at V and 4 bases at J, with 14 bases in the middle. Germline V gene data show CDR1 as SEHNR and CDR2 as FQNEAQ (reference sequence). Points from the study as a whole: Nearly half of the spike-specific TCRs reportedly recognize variant regions that carry no mutations. Baseline testing showed seropositivity in only a handful of AZD1222 recipients.

The specimen was peripheral blood, collected on day 0 of AZD1222 vaccination. The TCR was taken from an adult in good health. The chain links TRBV7-9 to TRBJ1-2, with D perhaps TRBD1 (5 bases). The CDR3 spells CASSNVGPFYGYTF. The CDR3 bases are TGTGCCAGCAGCAACGTGGGACCCTTCTATGGCTACACCTTC.